The clone carrying this TCR beta chain was detected a few times. What it binds is not known. This record comes from a study of cytomegalovirus exposure and HLA in healthy donors. In the PCR, 60 Vbeta and 13 Jbeta primers were used. Sequencing used immunoSEQ multiplex PCR; TCRdb keeps in-frame clones, though not all of them. This table has around 110,000 clones, 82% appearing once. The V segment lost 7 bases and the J segment 4 bases; nucleotides outside the gene matches: 7. CDR1 and CDR2 (germline): MNHNY, SVGAGI (reference sequence). There are 14 residues in the CDR3. General study results and limits: Likely technical artifact: a cluster of highly shared sequence variants. Later analysis showed most CMV-associated TCR beta chains appearing HLA-restricted.

The chain recombines TRBV6-6 with TRBJ2-1, with 7 bases fitting TRBD1. The receptor's source is a man aged 50 or older in good health and CMV-seronegative. Sequences were obtained from PBMCs. As DNA, the CDR3 is TGTGCCAGCACCCCTGACAGGGCATACAATGAGCAGTTCTTC. Amino acids: CASTPDRAYNEQFF.